This is a list of T cell receptor beta chains from one sample in a study of T cells in tuberculosis. Clones were sequenced by immunoSEQ multiplex PCR, and TCRdb holds only the in-frame ones, with some missing. Of 85,000 to 90,000 clones in the sample, roughly 93% were seen once. Sequencing used CD1b-GMM tetramer-negative cells sorted from PBMCs. The origin of the receptors is an adult woman with latent tuberculosis. The conserved cysteine and the conserved F or W are not part of the CDR3 here.

V	J	CDR3
TRBV7-2	TRBJ2-5	ASSLGSGAVQRTQY
TRBV7-2	TRBJ2-2	ASSLRGGAQFANTGELF
TRBV4-1	TRBJ2-5	ASSQDGLRETQY
TRBV7-5	TRBJ2-3	VRSSHRGGLAGAADTQY
TRBV11-2	TRBJ2-7	ASSLGTDYEQY
TRBV30	TRBJ2-7	AWSVYWGGSYEQY
TRBV7-9	TRBJ2-2	ASSFGLAGALGELF
TRBV19	TRBJ1-5	ASSKGGVPQPQH
TRBV11-3	TRBJ2-1	ASSLGGPGNEQF
TRBV10-3	TRBJ1-1	AISELSGTGSNTEAF
TRBV6-5	TRBJ2-5	ASSDRLAGGETQY
TRBV2	TRBJ2-5	ASRRLAGGGRETQY
TRBV16	TRBJ2-3	ASSQSGPRGVDTQY
TRBV29-1	TRBJ1-2	SVGRTQGGYT
TRBV11-2	TRBJ2-5	ASSAAPQETQY
TRBV10-3	TRBJ1-2	AISPTGMDGYT
TRBV11-1	TRBJ1-4	ASSLGDEGTGGTYEKLF
TRBV7-9	TRBJ2-1	ASSLDGALNEQF
TRBV2	TRBJ1-2	ASSEGTYYGYT
TRBV5-6	TRBJ1-6	ASSLPQGAHSPLH
TRBV30	TRBJ2-5	AWSTSQKIKQETQY
TRBV7-6	TRBJ2-7	ASSQRGALFYEQY
TRBV5-1	TRBJ2-3	ASSLSSSGGISDTQY
TRBV9	TRBJ1-5	ASSVDGHNQPQH
TRBV5-1	TRBJ2-7	ASSPGTGAYEQY
TRBV28	TRBJ1-2	ASIPTHRGAQGYT
TRBV28	TRBJ1-1	ASSLRDRGLNTEAF
TRBV7-3	TRBJ2-5	ASSFSGGFETQY
TRBV5-4	TRBJ2-7	ASSAGLAGGSYEQY
TRBV4-3	TRBJ1-1	ASSQGTGTGDEAF
TRBV4-1	TRBJ2-7	ASSQDRGQVVEQY
TRBV7-2	TRBJ2-1	ASSSRTSGVYNEQF
TRBV11-3	TRBJ1-1	ASAEGGVNTEAF
TRBV29-1	TRBJ2-5	SVDGIRLADEETQY
TRBV5-6	TRBJ1-2	ASTTDPAGARYGYT
TRBV10-3	TRBJ1-6	AISDGLSPLH
TRBV10-3	TRBJ2-7	ASKPGDSSYEQY
TRBV29-1	TRBJ2-3	SVEGWTQGYTDTQY
TRBV19	TRBJ2-5	ASSIAVGGETQY
TRBV29-1	TRBJ2-1	SVDGIAGGYNEQF
TRBV7-2	TRBJ2-3	ASSFGGTDTQY
TRBV29-1	TRBJ2-1	SVGLGGHEQF
TRBV7-2	TRBJ2-7	ASIRDRGHNEQY
TRBV5-1	TRBJ1-3	ASSLLTPSSGNTIY
TRBV27	TRBJ1-6	ASSAQNNSPLH
TRBV9	TRBJ2-1	ASSVESASSYNEQF
TRBV18	TRBJ2-5	ASSPGETQY
TRBV30	TRBJ2-7	AWSVPRAPSGFEQY
TRBV5-1	TRBJ1-2	ASSLEDTYYGYT
TRBV4-1	TRBJ1-5	ASSQNSGTATFNQPQH
TRBV7-2	TRBJ1-4	ASSLGTGGEKLF
TRBV6-5	TRBJ1-2	ASTDRGGDYGYT